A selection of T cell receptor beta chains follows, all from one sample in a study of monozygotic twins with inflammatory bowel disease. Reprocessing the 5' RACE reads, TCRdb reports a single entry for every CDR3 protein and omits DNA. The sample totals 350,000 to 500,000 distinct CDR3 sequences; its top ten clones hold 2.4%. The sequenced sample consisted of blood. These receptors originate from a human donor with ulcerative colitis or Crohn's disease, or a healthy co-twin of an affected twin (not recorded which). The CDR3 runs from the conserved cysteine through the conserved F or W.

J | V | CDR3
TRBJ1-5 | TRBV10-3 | CAIGTGKGQPQHF
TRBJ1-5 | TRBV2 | CASSVQGSQPQHF
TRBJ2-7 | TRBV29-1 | CSVVWTGAHEQYF
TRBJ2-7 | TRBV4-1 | CASSRDSYDGLQYF
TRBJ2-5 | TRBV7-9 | CASSLGTGRGAQYF
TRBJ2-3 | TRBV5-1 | CASSSLSASTDTQYF
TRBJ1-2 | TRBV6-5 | CASSYAAGGYGYTF
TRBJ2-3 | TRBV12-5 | CASGLFPNRDWQYF
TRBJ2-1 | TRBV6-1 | CASSDRYGNEQFF
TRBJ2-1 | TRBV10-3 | CAISVAHNEQFF
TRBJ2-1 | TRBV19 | CASSIREDGYNEQFF
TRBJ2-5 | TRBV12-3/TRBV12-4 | CASSPTSGSETQDF
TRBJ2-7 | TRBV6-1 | CASSAGPSPYEQYF
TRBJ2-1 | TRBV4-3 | CASSQAPLLAGLYNEQFF
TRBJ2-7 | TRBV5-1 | CASGSKAGQGEEQYF
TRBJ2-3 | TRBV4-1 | CASSQVSAGGRASTDTQYF
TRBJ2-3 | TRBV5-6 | CASSSPAQRYTDTQYF
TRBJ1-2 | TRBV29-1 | CSVDPTGIYGYTF
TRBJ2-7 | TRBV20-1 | CSALRQGTNEQYF
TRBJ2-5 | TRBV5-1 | CASSGVAMGETQYF
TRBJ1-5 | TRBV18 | CASSPGTGAQPQHF
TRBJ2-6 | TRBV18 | CASSPTGGGANVLTF
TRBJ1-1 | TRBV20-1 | CSAYHRGSEAFF
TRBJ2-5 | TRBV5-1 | CASSQAVRAGQETQYF
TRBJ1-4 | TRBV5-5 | CASSIGQPGAEKLFF
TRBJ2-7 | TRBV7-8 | CASSHGEGSYEQYF
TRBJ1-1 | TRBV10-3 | CAINSGGGTEAFF
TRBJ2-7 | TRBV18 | CASSPGLDGPTYEQYF
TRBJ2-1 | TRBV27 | CASSFGQGSRNEQFF
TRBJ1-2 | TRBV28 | CASRSLSVSYGYTF
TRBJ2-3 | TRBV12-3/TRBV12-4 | CASRLLDTQYF
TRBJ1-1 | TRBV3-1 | CASSQTRRDRGTEAFF
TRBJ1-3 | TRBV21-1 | CASSKRGGAGNTIYF
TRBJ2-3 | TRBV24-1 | CATGVTTDTQYF
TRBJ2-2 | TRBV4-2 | CASSQWGSGELFF
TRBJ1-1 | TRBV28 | CASSPAGRGLNTEAFF
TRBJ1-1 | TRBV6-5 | CAASAGNTEAFF
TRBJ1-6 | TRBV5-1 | CASSFKGINSPLHF
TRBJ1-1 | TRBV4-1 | CASSPPPMGANGEAFF
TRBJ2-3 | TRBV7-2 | CASSLQVRGTSTDTQYF
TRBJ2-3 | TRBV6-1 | CASSERGSGGGRTDTQYF